The clone carrying this TCR beta chain was detected only a few times. What it recognizes is unknown. Germline loops: CDR1 SGHTS, CDR2 YDEGEE. This CDR3 is 12 amino acids long. Trimming took off 2 bases at V and 0 bases at J, with 2 bases between the two ends. The data stem from a study of human T cells and chemical hapten exposure. Broader study findings: Compared with pre-sensitization or healthy control sets, expanded TCRs clustered more.

Time point indicated: patch test 2, 6 weeks after DPC sensitization. Treatment: therapeutic diphenylcyclopropenone sensitization with weekly scalp DPC. Ahead of each patch test application, blood was drawn. TCRdb re-derived calls from the RACE reads in MiXCR, one entry per CDR3 protein. Found here are more than 80,000 distinct CDR3 sequences, 10% of them singletons; the top ten hold 5%. The gene calls are TRBV5-8 and TRBJ2-5; D call uncertain. Source: whole blood, taken in connection with sensitization to the hapten diphenylcyclopropenone (DPC). This clonotype was sampled from a woman aged 45-60 years with alopecia areata. Some clones in this sample may be carry-over from other donors' samples. For the CDR3, the DNA is TGTGCCAGCAGCTTCTACCAAGAGACCCAGTACTTC. It is translated as CASSFYQETQYF.